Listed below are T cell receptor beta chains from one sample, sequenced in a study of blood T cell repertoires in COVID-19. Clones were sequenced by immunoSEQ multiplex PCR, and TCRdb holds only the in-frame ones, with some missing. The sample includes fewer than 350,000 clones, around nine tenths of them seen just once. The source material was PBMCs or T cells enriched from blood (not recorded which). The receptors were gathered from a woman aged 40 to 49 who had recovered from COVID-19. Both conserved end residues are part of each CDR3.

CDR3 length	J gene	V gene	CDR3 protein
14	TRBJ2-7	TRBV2	CASRTSGTGYEQYF
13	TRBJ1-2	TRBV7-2	CASSRDREDGYTF
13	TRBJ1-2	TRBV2	CASSLESNYGYTF
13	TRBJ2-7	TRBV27	CASRRLGREREYF
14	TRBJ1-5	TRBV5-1	CASSLGYGDQPQHF
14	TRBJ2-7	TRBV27	CASSLRQGRYEQYF
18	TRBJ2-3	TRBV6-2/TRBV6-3	CASSYTSGAVTSTDTQYF
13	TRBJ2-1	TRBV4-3	CASSQELYNEQFF
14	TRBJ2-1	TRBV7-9	CASSLVAGHNEQFF
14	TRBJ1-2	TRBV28	CASSTSGQQFGYTF
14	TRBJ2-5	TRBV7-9	CASSPGQGGETQYF
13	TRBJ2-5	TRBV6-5	CASNTQGAETQYF
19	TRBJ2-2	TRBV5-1	CASSLGQTSGDANTGELFF
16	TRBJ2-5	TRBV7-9	CASSWTGIRSLETQYF
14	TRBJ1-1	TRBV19	CASSIWRGRTEAFF
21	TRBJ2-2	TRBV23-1	CASSQPRDQAVQGGYTGELFF
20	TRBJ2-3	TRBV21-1	CASSTDPTKARGPRTDTQYF
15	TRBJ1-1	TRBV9	CASSVSLTGNTEAFF
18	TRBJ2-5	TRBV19	CASSSPGLTGGLRETQYF
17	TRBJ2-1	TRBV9	CASSVRSGNRSYNEQFF
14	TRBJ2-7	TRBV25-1	CASQLAGGSYEQYF
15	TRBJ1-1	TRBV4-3	CASSQDRGGNTEAFF
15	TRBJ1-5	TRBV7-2	CASQLTGQTNQPQHF
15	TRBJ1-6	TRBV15	CATSARDSGNSPLHF
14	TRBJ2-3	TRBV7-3	CASSPGDVGGTQYF
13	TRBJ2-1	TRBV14	CASSHPSGNEQFF
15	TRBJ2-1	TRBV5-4	CASSDTSGGGDEQFF
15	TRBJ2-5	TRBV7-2	CASSPAYREGETQYF
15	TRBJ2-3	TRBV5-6	CASSSLAATTDTQYF
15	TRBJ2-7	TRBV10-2	CASSFVQGAHYEQYF
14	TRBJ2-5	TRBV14	CASSRNLGRETQYF
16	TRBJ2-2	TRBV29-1	CSVEGGSGRVPGELFF
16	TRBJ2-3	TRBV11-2	CASSTPYSGSTDTQYF
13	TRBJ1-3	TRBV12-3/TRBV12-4	CASSTGALGPIYF
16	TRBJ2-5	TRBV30	CAWSVPEAGPQETQYF
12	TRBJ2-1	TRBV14	CASSQGGSEQFF
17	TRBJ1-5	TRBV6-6	CASSPLDRGLSNQPQHF
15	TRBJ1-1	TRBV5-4	CASSFGKYGNTEAFF
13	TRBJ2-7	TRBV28	CASRQGQGFEQYF
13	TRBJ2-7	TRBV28	CASSRGTWGWQYF
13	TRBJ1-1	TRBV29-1	CSVLPTGNTEAFF
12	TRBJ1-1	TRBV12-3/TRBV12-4	CASSHGNTEAFF